This T cell receptor beta chain comes out of a study of cytomegalovirus exposure and HLA in healthy donors. In the PCR, 60 Vbeta and 13 Jbeta primers were used. Assay: immunoSEQ multiplex PCR; the TCRdb copy retains only in-frame clones and omits some. The sample carries about 180,000 clones, roughly four fifths recorded once. The trim removed 3 bases at V and 3 bases at J, leaving 8 bases unmatched. Germline CDR1 reads SGDLS; CDR2 reads YYNGEE. The CDR3 sequence is 18 residues long. The specimen was PBMCs. V usage is TRBV9 and J usage is TRBJ2-1; 14 bases align to TRBD2. The TCR comes from a man aged 18 to 29 in good health and CMV-seronegative. The CDR3 coding sequence is TGTGCCAGCAGCGGCGGGACTAGCGGGAGAAGAGACTACAATGAGCAGTTCTTC. It yields the protein CASSGGTSGRRDYNEQFF.